The entry below gives a single T cell receptor beta chain sequence along with its context. Its specificity is unknown. The entry originates in a study of T cells in localized non-small cell lung cancer. Whole-study results and caveats: It remains possible that heterogeneity exists, since only one tumor region was sequenced. A raised T cell density in blood coincided with lengthier overall survival. Among the tissues sampled, uninvolved adjacent lung had the highest T cell clonality, above tumor.

V shed 2 bases and J shed 4 bases, with 11 bases lying between them. Germline CDR1 is SEHNR and CDR2 is FQNEAQ (reference sequence). The CDR3 runs 14 residues. Sequencing used immunoSEQ multiplex PCR; TCRdb keeps in-frame clones, though not all of them. The sample yields 70,000 or so clones, 65% to 85% seen once. Sequencing used peripheral blood, obtained before any cancer treatment. This sequence joins TRBV7-9 and TRBJ1-2; no firm D call. The TCR comes from a female donor at least 60 years old with stage I lung adenocarcinoma. CDR3 loop: CASSLIPGGYGYTF. DNA for the CDR3: TGTGCCAGCAGCTTAATACCAGGCGGCTATGGCTACACCTTC. Full variable domain (remainder filled in from reference TRBV7-9 and TRBJ1-2): DTGVSQNPRHKITKRGQNVTFRCDPISEHNRLYWYRQTLGQGPEFLTYFQNEAQLEKSRLLSDRFSAERPKGSFSTLEIQRTEQGDSAMYLCASSLIPGGYGYTFGSGTRLTVV.